This T cell receptor beta chain was retrieved from a study of blood T cell repertoires in COVID-19. Turning to the study itself: Acute and convalescent COVID-19 samples came from the United States, Italy and Spain.

Measured with immunoSEQ multiplex PCR; TCRdb has only the in-frame clones, and not every one. The table includes approximately 100,000 clones, 92% detected once. The TCR sequence derives from a man in his fifties with active COVID-19. Sequenced sample: peripheral blood.

For the CDR3, the DNA is TGTGCCAGCACCCGGACAGGGGGCTACGAGCAGTACTTC. This codes for CASTRTGGYEQYF. The V and J genes are TRBV12-3 or TRBV12-4 and TRBJ2-7; 10 bases agree with TRBD1. The CDR3 extends over 13 amino acids. Trimming removed 7 bases from V and 3 bases from J; junction bases left unmatched: 3.